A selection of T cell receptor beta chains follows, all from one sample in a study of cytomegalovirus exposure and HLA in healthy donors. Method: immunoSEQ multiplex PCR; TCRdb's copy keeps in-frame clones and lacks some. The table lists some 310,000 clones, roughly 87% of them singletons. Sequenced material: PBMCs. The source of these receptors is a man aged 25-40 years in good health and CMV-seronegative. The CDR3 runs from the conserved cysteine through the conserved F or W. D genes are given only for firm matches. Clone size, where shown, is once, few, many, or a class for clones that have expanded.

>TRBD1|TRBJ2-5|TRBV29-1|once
CSVAPGTGPGTQYF
TGCAGCGTTGCTCCCGGGACAGGGCCGGGGACCCAGTACTTC
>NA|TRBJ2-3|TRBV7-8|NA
CASSLALEDTQYF
TGTGCCAGCAGCTTAGCGTTGGAGGATACGCAGTATTTT
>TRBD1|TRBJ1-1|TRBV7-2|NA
CASSDRRQGLDEAFF
TGTGCCAGCAGCGACCGCAGACAGGGGCTAGACGAAGCTTTCTTT
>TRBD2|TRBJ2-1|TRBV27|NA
CASSLLAGGRNEQFF
TGTGCCAGCAGTTTGCTAGCGGGGGGGCGGAATGAGCAGTTCTTC
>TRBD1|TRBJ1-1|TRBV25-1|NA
CASRQTGESEAFF
TGTGCCAGCCGACAGACAGGGGAGTCTGAAGCTTTCTTT
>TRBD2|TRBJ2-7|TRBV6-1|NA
CASSEPGRGASYEQYF
TGTGCCAGCAGTGAACCGGGGAGGGGCGCCTCCTACGAGCAGTACTTC
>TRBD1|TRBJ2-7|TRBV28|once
CASSSPPGQGSYEQYF
TGTGCCAGCAGTTCCCCCCCCGGACAGGGTTCCTACGAGCAGTACTTC
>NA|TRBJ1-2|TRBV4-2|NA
CASSQDQGGYTF
TGTGCCAGCAGCCAAGATCAGGGTGGCTACACCTTC
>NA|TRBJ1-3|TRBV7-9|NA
CASSLDQGRYGNTIYF
TGTGCCAGCAGCTTAGATCAGGGAAGATATGGAAACACCATATATTTT
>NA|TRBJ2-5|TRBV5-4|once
CASSLAGYGPQETQYF
TGTGCCAGCAGCTTGGCCGGTTATGGGCCCCAAGAGACCCAGTACTTC
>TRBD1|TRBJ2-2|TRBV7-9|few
CASSGTGLNTGELFF
TGTGCCAGCTCAGGGACAGGGCTGAACACCGGGGAGCTGTTTTTT
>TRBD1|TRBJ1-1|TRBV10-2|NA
CASSRGTGGMNTEAFF
TGCGCCAGCAGTCGGGGGACAGGGGGAATGAACACTGAAGCTTTCTTT
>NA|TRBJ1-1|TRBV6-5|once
CASKQGWADTEAFF
TGTGCCAGCAAACAGGGTTGGGCAGACACTGAAGCTTTCTTT
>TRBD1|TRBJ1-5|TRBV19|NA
CASSAIGQGDSNQPQHF
TGTGCCAGTAGTGCAATCGGACAGGGGGATAGCAATCAGCCCCAGCATTTT
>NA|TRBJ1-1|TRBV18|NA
CASSPRAAKGSEAFF
TGTGCCAGCTCACCACGGGCCGCGAAGGGGTCTGAAGCTTTCTTT
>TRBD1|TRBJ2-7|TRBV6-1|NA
CASRQGQGVIYEQYF
TGTGCCAGCAGACAGGGACAGGGGGTCATCTACGAGCAGTACTTC
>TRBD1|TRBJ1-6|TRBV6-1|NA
CASSEDRLPNNSPLHF
TGTGCCAGCAGTGAGGACAGGTTGCCTAATAATTCACCCCTCCACTTT
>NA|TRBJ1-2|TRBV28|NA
CASTSPQGAHYGYTF
TGTGCCAGCACCTCCCCACAGGGTGCCCACTATGGCTACACCTTC
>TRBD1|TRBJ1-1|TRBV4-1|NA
CASSQGQGGNTEAFF
TGCGCCAGCAGCCAAGGACAGGGAGGGAACACTGAAGCTTTCTTT